Each of the 2 T cell receptor beta chains below was sequenced from the same sample in a study of cytomegalovirus exposure and HLA in healthy donors. Primers: 60 Vbeta forward and 13 Jbeta reverse. Assay used: immunoSEQ multiplex PCR; TCRdb lists only in-frame clones, some missing. The repertoire holds 150,000 or so clones, with roughly 80% as singletons. Sequenced input: PBMCs. The receptors stem from a woman aged 40 to 50 in good health and CMV-seropositive.

The V gene is TRBV4-1, the J gene TRBJ2-7, with D uncertain. The CDR3 loop spans 14 amino acids. CDR1 and CDR2 (germline): MGHRA, YSYEKL. The ends were cut back, 2 bases at V and 0 bases at J, with 8 bases in the middle. DNA of the CDR3: TGCGCCAGCAGCCAATCCGACACCTCCTACGAGCAGTACTTC. It translates to CASSQSDTSYEQYF.

This clone was seen a handful of times. The chain uses TRBV29-1 and TRBJ1-2; 7 bases line up with TRBD1. CDR3 length equals 11 residues. Per the germline V gene, CDR1 is SQVTM and CDR2 is ANQGSEA. V lost 8 bases to trimming and J lost 7 bases; unmatched junction nucleotides: 7. CDR3 residues: CSTSDRVGYTF. The CDR3, as DNA: TGCAGCACAAGTGACAGGGTTGGCTACACCTTC.